This record looks at one T cell receptor (beta chain) sequence and its context. The antigen is not known. This sample is part of a study of identical twins. General observations from the study: Twins shared out-of-frame alpha sequences with excess low generation probability. Fewer insertions were carried by abundant cord blood beta clonotypes, but none was seen in memory repertoires.

There are 14 residues in the CDR3. Germline values: CDR1 DFQATT, CDR2 SNEGSKA (reference sequence). Trimming removed 6 bases at V and 7 bases at J, with 22 bases between. Unique molecular identifiers were present on the cDNA, and a universal primer site came from template switching. TCRdb used MiXCR to reprocess the 5' RACE reads, holding one entry per CDR3 protein. The data hold 700,000 or so distinct CDR3 sequences, with 8.6% observed a single time. Everyone who gave samples was a healthy Caucasian. The same specimen was also included in a second study, on yellow fever vaccine responses in identical twins.

This sequence was found in a woman aged 18-29 years in good health. The J gene is TRBJ2-7, the V gene TRBV20-1; either TRBD1 or TRBD2 may supply D (5 bases each). Sequencing input: PBMCs. The CDR3 reads CSAFIQGRGREQYF. Here the CDR3 DNA reads TGCAGTGCCTTTATCCAAGGACGGGGCCGGGAGCAGTACTTC.